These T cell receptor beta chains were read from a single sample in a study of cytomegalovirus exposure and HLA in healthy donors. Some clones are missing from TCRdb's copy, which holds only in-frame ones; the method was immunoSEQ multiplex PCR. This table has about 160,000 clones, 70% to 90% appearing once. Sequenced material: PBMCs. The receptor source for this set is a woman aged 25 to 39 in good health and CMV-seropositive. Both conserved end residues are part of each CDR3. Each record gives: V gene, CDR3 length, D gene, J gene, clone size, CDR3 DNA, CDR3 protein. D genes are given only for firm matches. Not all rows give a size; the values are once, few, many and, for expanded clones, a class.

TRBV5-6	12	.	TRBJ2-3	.	TGTGCCAGCAGCTTCGGCGGAGCTACGCAGTATTTT	CASSFGGATQYF
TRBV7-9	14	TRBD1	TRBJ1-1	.	TGTGCCAGCAGCTCCTACAGGGGGAGGACTGAAGCTTTCTTT	CASSSYRGRTEAFF
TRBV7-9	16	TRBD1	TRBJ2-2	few	TGTGCCAGCAGCTCCCAATGGACAGGGGACACCGGGGAGCTGTTTTTT	CASSSQWTGDTGELFF
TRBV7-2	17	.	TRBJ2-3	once	TGTGCCAGCAGCTTAAGGTTCGGTTCAGGTTACACAGATACGCAGTATTTT	CASSLRFGSGYTDTQYF
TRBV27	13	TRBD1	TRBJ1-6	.	TGTGCCAGCAGAGGACAGGGCAGCTCACCCCTCCACTTT	CASRGQGSSPLHF
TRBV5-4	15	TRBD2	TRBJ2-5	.	TGTGCCAGTGGGGGAACTAGCGGGGGCCGGGAGACCCAGTACTTC	CASGGTSGGRETQYF
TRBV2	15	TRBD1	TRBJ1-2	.	TGTGCCAGCGCCCTCATCGGGGACAGGGGGAATGGCTACACCTTC	CASALIGDRGNGYTF
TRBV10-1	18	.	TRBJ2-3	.	TGCGCCAGCAGACCTCAGAGTCAGGCAGGGGCCTTCACAGATACGCAGTATTTT	CASRPQSQAGAFTDTQYF
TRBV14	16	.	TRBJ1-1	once	TGTGCCAGCAGCTCAATGCCCGGGGGGCTGAACACTGAAGCTTTCTTT	CASSSMPGGLNTEAFF
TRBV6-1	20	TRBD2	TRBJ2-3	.	TGTGCCAGCAGTGATTTCCCCCCGGCTAGCGGGGGGATACTTAAAGATACGCAGTATTTT	CASSDFPPASGGILKDTQYF
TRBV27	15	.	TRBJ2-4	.	TGTGCCAGCAGTCTACCCTTAGCGGCTAAAAACATTCAGTACTTC	CASSLPLAAKNIQYF
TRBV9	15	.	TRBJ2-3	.	TGTGCCAGCACCGGGGCGGGGCTAGAGGCAGATACGCAGTATTTT	CASTGAGLEADTQYF
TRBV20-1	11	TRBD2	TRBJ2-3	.	TGCAGTGCTAGAGACCGCGGGGGGGGGTATTTT	CSARDRGGGYF
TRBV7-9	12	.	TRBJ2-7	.	TGTGCCAGCAGCCGGACATACGACGAGCAGTACTTC	CASSRTYDEQYF
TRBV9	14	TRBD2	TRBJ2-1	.	TGTGCCAGCAGCGTAGGCGGACTAGCGGGGGAGCAGTTCTTC	CASSVGGLAGEQFF
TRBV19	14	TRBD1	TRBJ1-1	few	TGTGCCAGTAGTCAACAGGGGAGAGGCACTGAAGCTTTCTTT	CASSQQGRGTEAFF
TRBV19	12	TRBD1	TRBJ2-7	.	TGTGCCGCACAGGGGTATGCCTACGAGCAGTACTTC	CAAQGYAYEQYF
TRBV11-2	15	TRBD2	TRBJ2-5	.	TGTGCCAGCAGGGGGACTAGCGGGGGGCGAGAGACCCAGTACTTC	CASRGTSGGRETQYF
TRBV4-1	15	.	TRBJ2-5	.	TGCGCCAGCAGCCAAGACTTGGCTAGTCGAGAGACCCAGTACTTC	CASSQDLASRETQYF
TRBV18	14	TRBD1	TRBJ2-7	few	TGTGCCAGCTCACCAAAAGGACAGGACTACGAGCAGTACTTC	CASSPKGQDYEQYF
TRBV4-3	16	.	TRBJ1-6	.	TGCGCCAGCAGCCCGGCGGGTATCTCCTATAATTCACCCCTCCACTTT	CASSPAGISYNSPLHF
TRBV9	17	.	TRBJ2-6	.	TGTGCCAGCAGCGTAGCTCGGAGACTCCCTGGGGCCAACGTCCTGACTTTC	CASSVARRLPGANVLTF
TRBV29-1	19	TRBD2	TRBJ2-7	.	TGCAGCGTTGGGGGTCATAAGATTGGAGTAGCGGGGGGCTCCTACGAGCAGTACTTC	CSVGGHKIGVAGGSYEQYF
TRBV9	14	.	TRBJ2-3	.	TGTGCCAGCAGCTCACATCAGGAGGGAGATACGCAGTATTTT	CASSSHQEGDTQYF
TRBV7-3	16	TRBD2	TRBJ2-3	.	TGTGCCAGCAGCCTCCTTGGGACTAGCGTGAGGAATACGCAGTATTTT	CASSLLGTSVRNTQYF
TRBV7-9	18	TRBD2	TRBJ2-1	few	TGTGCCAGCAGCACGACACTAGCGGGGTTCACAATAGGGGATGAGCAGTTCTTC	CASSTTLAGFTIGDEQFF
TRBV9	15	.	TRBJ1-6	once	TGTGCCAGCAGCGTAGATCCGGGTTTGAATTCACCCCTCCACTTT	CASSVDPGLNSPLHF
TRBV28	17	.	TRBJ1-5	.	TGTGCCAGCAGTTTCATCTTAGGAGGAAATAGCAATCAGCCCCAGCATTTT	CASSFILGGNSNQPQHF
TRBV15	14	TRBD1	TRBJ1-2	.	TGTGCCACCAGCAGATCCCGGGACAGGGGTGGCTACACCTTC	CATSRSRDRGGYTF
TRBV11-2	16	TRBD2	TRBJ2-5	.	TGTGCCAGCAGCTTACAGCGGGGGACGTACCAAGAGACCCAGTACTTC	CASSLQRGTYQETQYF
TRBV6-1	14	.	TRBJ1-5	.	TGTGCCAGCAGTGAAGTCCCGGGGAATCAGCCCCAGCATTTT	CASSEVPGNQPQHF
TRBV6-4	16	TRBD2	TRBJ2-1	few	TGTGCCAGCAGCAACACCGGGACTAGCAATATTAATGAGCAGTTCTTC	CASSNTGTSNINEQFF
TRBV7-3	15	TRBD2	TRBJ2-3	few	TGTGCCAGCAGCTTCTATAGCGGGGGGACTGATACGCAGTATTTT	CASSFYSGGTDTQYF